The clone carrying this T cell receptor (beta chain) was seen once. Its antigen is as yet unknown. Making the TCR beta libraries involved quantitative 5'-RACE with molecular barcodes. Each CDR3 protein gets one entry after TCRdb re-called the 5' RACE reads with MiXCR. The sample shows 700,000 to 850,000 distinct CDR3 sequences, 10% to 15% of them seen only once. This record comes from a study of CD8 T cells in ankylosing spondylitis. CDR1 and CDR2 (germline): SGHRS, YFSETQ. The ends were cut back, 5 bases at V and 1 base at J, with 14 bases in the middle. The CDR3 totals 15 residues. General study points: Ankylosing spondylitis blood appeared to be characterized by a TCR beta motif of 7 to 9 highly homologous variants. The disease-linked clones had a CD8+ phenotype and low blood frequencies. Earlier studies detected some motif variants in reactive arthritis synovial fluid and blood. From matched ankylosing spondylitis synovial fluid, disease-linked clones were reportedly recovered at significantly enriched levels.

The receptor was isolated from a male donor with ankylosing spondylitis. The sample was blood, either unsorted or a sorted T cell fraction (not recorded which). V usage is TRBV5-1 and J usage is TRBJ2-3; D gene unclear. CDR3 sequence (DNA): TGCGCCAGCAGTTTAACCAGGACCGGCACAGATACGCAGTATTTT. Protein sequence: CASSLTRTGTDTQYF.